The 11 T cell receptor beta chains in this list originate from one sample, sequenced in a study of cytotoxic CD8 clonotypes in ibrutinib-treated CLL. The data were produced by immunoSEQ multiplex PCR, yet TCRdb's version contains in-frame clones alone and is incomplete. The table has more than 200,000 clones, approximately 79% seen once. This specimen was PBMCs, taken after 12 months of ibrutinib treatment. Every receptor here comes from a human donor with chronic lymphocytic leukemia.

The J gene is TRBJ2-1, the V gene TRBV21-1; the table gives TRBD1 as D, unverified against the DNA. TRBV21-1 is an annotated pseudogene. This CDR3 spans 16 amino acids. The CDR3 DNA reads TGTGCCAGCAGCAAAGAAGGGACAGGGGGCTACAATGAGCAGTTCTTC. Protein product: CASSKEGTGGYNEQFF.

This clone occurred once. This chain links TRBV4-1 with TRBJ1-5; 8 bases are a match to TRBD1. CDR3 length: 16 residues. V gave up 0 bases and J gave up 3 bases; unmatched junction bases: 4. Germline CDR1 MGHRA, CDR2 YSYEKL. CDR3 nucleotide sequence: TGCGCCAGCAGCCAAGATGCAGGGGGCCCCAATCAGCCCCAGCATTTT. Its protein product is CASSQDAGGPNQPQHF.

The rearrangement uses TRBV2 and TRBJ1-5, with D possibly TRBD1 on 5 matching bases. This CDR3 comprises 15 residues. CDR1 and CDR2 (germline): SNHLY, FYNNEI. V shed 7 bases and J shed 2 bases, with 15 bases lying between them. The CDR3 region is CASNREGKGNQPQHF. The CDR3 DNA follows: TGTGCCAGCAATAGAGAGGGGAAGGGCAATCAGCCCCAGCATTTT.

This chain uses TRBV2 with TRBJ1-5, with D perhaps TRBD1 (5 bases). CDR1 SNHLY and CDR2 FYNNEI come from the germline V gene. The CDR3 runs to 15 residues. V lost 6 bases, J lost 0 bases, and 12 bases lay in between. As DNA, the CDR3 is TGTGCCAGCAGCCAAGGGGTAAATAGCAATCAGCCCCAGCATTTT. This codes for CASSQGVNSNQPQHF.

V gene TRBV18 combines with J gene TRBJ2-1; 10 positions agree with TRBD1. The junction had 8 bases not matched to a gene; V was cut back by 0 bases and J by 9 bases. This CDR3 spans 16 amino acids. Germline CDR1 is KGHSH and CDR2 is LQKENI. The CDR3 reads CASSPPGTGDTSEQFF. CDR3 DNA sequence: TGTGCCAGCTCACCACCAGGGACAGGGGACACAAGTGAGCAGTTCTTC.

This clone came up once. This chain uses TRBV10-2 with TRBJ2-5, with 11 bases identical to TRBD2. CDR1 WSHSY and CDR2 SAAADI come from the germline V gene. This CDR3 contains 14 residues. The trim removed 7 bases at V and 3 bases at J, leaving 4 bases unmatched. The CDR3 reads CASNGLAGKETQYF. Here the CDR3 DNA reads TGCGCCAGCAACGGACTAGCGGGTAAAGAGACCCAGTACTTC.

The chain has TRBV25-1 and TRBJ2-7; 9 nucleotides align to TRBD1. Germline CDR1 and CDR2: MGHDK and SYGVNS. V dropped 5 bases and J dropped 6; count of bases not matched to a gene: 8. The CDR3 is 14 amino acids. CDR3 DNA: TGTGCCAGCAGTAGGGGACAGGGATCCCTCGAGCAGTACTTC. As protein: CASSRGQGSLEQYF.

This chain connects TRBV5-1 to TRBJ1-1; D remains unclear. This CDR3 comprises 16 residues. V lost 4 bases to trimming and J lost 8 bases, with 24 bases between them. CDR1 is SGHRS and CDR2 is YFSETQ in the germline V gene. In DNA, the CDR3 is TGCGCCAGCAGCCCAGCCCGGGCCACTAGCGATCCCGAAGCTTTCTTT. This codes for CASSPARATSDPEAFF.

The chain combines TRBV7-9 with TRBJ2-1, with D tentatively TRBD2 (6 bases). Trimming took 5 bases from V and 7 from J, leaving 21 bases between them. This CDR3 spans 16 amino acids. Germline V gene lookup returns CDR1 SEHNR and CDR2 FQNEAQ (reference sequence). The CDR3 bases are TGTGCCAGCAGCCCCCCCGCTGGGCGGGGTGTGAATGAGCAGTTCTTC. It codes for CASSPPAGRGVNEQFF.

This CDR3 reads CASSPSRTDTQYF. The DNA for the CDR3 is TGTGCCAGCAGTCCTAGCCGCACAGATACGCAGTATTTT. The genes are TRBV2 and TRBJ2-3, with D possibly being TRBD2 (5 bases). CDR3 length: 13 residues. V lost 5 bases and J 1 base, leaving 7 bases between the germline ends. CDR1 and CDR2 from the germline V gene are SNHLY and FYNNEI.

The V gene is TRBV7-8, the J gene TRBJ2-1; D gene unclear. Germline V gene sequence: CDR1 SGHVS, CDR2 FQNEAQ. V lost 0 bases and J 0 bases, leaving 3 bases between the germline ends. This CDR3 contains 14 residues. DNA for the CDR3: TGTGCCAGCAGCTTAGCCAACTCCTACAATGAGCAGTTCTTC. Residues: CASSLANSYNEQFF.